Only one count was recorded for the clone carrying this T cell receptor beta chain. J was trimmed by 4 bases and V by 3 bases; bases with no gene match: 7. This CDR3 is built from 15 residues. The germline gives CDR1 GTSNPN, CDR2 SVGIG (reference sequence). The data originate from a study of blood T cell repertoires in COVID-19. As for the study in general: From the United States, Italy and Spain came samples of acute and convalescent COVID-19.

Using immunoSEQ multiplex PCR, the repertoire was profiled, and TCRdb retains in-frame clones only, with some absent. The sample lists roughly 300,000 clones; roughly nine tenths were seen once. The sequence came from a young woman with COVID-19, enrolled during active disease. Material for sequencing was peripheral blood. The genes are TRBV30 and TRBJ2-2, with 8 bases that match TRBD2. The CDR3 sequence: CAWSSGSSFTGELFF. DNA for the CDR3: TGTGCCTGGAGCAGCGGGAGCAGCTTCACCGGGGAGCTGTTTTTT.